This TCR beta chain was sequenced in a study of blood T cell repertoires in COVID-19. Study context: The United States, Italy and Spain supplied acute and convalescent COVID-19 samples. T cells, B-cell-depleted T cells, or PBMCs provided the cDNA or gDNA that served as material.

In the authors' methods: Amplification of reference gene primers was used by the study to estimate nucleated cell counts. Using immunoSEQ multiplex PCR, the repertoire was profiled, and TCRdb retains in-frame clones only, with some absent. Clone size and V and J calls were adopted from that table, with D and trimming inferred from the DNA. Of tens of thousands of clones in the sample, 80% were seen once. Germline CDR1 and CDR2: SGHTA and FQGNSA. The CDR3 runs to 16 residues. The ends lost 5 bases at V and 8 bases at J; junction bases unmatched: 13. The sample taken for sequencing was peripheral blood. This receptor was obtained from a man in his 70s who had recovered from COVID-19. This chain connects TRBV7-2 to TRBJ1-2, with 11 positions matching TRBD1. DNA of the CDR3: TGTGCCAGCAGCGTGGACAGGGGGCGCGAGCTTAGCGGCTACACCTTC. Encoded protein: CASSVDRGRELSGYTF.